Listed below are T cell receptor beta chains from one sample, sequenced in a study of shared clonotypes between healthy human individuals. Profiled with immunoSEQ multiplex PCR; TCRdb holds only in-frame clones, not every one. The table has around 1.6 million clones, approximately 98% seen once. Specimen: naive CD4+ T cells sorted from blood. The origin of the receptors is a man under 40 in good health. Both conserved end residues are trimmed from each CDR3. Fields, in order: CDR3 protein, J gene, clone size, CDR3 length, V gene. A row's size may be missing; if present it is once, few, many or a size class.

CDR3aa: ASSAIRTSGSVYEQF; j_gene: TRBJ2-1; abundance: -; len: 15; v_gene: TRBV6-1
CDR3aa: AIFGSGYNNEQF; j_gene: TRBJ2-1; abundance: -; len: 12; v_gene: TRBV21-1
CDR3aa: ASTRRLAGGSYEQY; j_gene: TRBJ2-7; abundance: -; len: 14; v_gene: TRBV28
CDR3aa: ASSKGVHTEAF; j_gene: TRBJ1-1; abundance: -; len: 11; v_gene: TRBV19
CDR3aa: ASSPSEGPRVGQY; j_gene: TRBJ2-5; abundance: -; len: 13; v_gene: TRBV5-1
CDR3aa: ASSPYTGANYGYT; j_gene: TRBJ1-2; abundance: -; len: 13; v_gene: TRBV7-9
CDR3aa: ASSPLRGAVGTEAF; j_gene: TRBJ1-1; abundance: -; len: 14; v_gene: TRBV18
CDR3aa: ASSLGTVEKLF; j_gene: TRBJ1-4; abundance: once; len: 11; v_gene: TRBV28
CDR3aa: AWSRSYNEQF; j_gene: TRBJ2-1; abundance: -; len: 10; v_gene: TRBV30
CDR3aa: ASSFRGNTEAF; j_gene: TRBJ1-1; abundance: -; len: 11; v_gene: TRBV5-1
CDR3aa: ASSPRLAGASSYNEQF; j_gene: TRBJ2-1; abundance: -; len: 16; v_gene: TRBV7-9
CDR3aa: ASNLAGVTYEQY; j_gene: TRBJ2-7; abundance: -; len: 12; v_gene: TRBV10-3
CDR3aa: ASRPGAGAETQY; j_gene: TRBJ2-5; abundance: -; len: 12; v_gene: TRBV28
CDR3aa: ASSRQGGRTGELF; j_gene: TRBJ2-2; abundance: once; len: 13; v_gene: TRBV5-4
CDR3aa: ASSPYRTGVANTGELF; j_gene: TRBJ2-2; abundance: -; len: 16; v_gene: TRBV18
CDR3aa: ASSEGQSGNTIY; j_gene: TRBJ1-3; abundance: -; len: 12; v_gene: TRBV6-1
CDR3aa: ASSQGRSVVNEQF; j_gene: TRBJ2-1; abundance: -; len: 13; v_gene: TRBV4-3
CDR3aa: ASSPDRDEQF; j_gene: TRBJ2-1; abundance: -; len: 10; v_gene: TRBV6-5